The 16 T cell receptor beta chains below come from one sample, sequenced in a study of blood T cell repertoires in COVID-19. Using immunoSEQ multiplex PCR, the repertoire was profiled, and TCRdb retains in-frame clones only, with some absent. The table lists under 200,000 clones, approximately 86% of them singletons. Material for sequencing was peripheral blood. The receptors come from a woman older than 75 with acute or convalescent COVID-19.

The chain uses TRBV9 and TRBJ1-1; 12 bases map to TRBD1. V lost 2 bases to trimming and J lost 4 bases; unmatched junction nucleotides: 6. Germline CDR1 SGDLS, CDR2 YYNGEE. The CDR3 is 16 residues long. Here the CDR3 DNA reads TGTGCCAGCAGCGTCCGGGACAGGGGGCAGTTCACTGAAGCTTTCTTT. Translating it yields CASSVRDRGQFTEAFF.

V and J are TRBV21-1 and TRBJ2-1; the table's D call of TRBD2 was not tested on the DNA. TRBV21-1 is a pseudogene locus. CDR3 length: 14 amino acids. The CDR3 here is CASSKAALETSQFF. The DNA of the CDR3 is TGTGCCAGCAGCAAAGCGGCGCTGGAAACTAGTCAGTTCTTC.

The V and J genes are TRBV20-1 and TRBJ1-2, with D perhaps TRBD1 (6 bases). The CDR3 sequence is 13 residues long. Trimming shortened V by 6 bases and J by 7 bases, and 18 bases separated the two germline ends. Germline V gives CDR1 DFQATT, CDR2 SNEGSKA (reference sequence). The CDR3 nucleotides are TGCAGTGCCAGTCAACAGGGACGGACTGGCTACACCTTC. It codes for CSASQQGRTGYTF.

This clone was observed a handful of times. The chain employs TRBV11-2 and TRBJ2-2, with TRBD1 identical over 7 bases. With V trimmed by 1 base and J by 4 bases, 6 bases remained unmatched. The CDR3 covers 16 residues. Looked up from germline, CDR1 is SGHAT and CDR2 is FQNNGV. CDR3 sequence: CASSLGQGRGTGELFF. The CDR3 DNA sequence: TGTGCCAGCAGCTTAGGACAGGGTCGTGGCACCGGGGAGCTGTTTTTT.

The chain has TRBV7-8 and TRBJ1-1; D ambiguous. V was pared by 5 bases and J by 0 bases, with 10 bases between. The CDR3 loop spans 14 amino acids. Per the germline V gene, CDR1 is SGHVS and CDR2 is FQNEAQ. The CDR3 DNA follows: TGTGCCAGCAGCACTATAGGAATGAACACTGAAGCTTTCTTT. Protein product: CASSTIGMNTEAFF.

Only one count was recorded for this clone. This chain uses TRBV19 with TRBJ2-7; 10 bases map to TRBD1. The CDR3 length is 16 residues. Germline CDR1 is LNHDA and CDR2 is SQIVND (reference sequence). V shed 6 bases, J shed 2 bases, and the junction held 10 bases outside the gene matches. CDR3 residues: CASRGIGGTGAYEQYF. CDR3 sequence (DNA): TGTGCCAGTAGGGGGATTGGGGGGACAGGGGCCTACGAGCAGTACTTC.

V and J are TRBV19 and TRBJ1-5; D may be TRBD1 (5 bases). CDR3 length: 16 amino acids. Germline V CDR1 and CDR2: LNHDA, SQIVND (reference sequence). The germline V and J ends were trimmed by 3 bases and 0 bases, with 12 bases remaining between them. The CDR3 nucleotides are TGTGCCAGTAGTATTTCAGCGGGGCATAGCAATCAGCCCCAGCATTTT. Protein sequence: CASSISAGHSNQPQHF.

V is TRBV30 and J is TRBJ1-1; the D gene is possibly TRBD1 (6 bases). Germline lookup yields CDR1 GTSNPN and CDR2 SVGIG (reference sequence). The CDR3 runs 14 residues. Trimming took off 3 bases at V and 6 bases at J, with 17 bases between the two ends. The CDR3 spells CAWSASGRGSEAFF. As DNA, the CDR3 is TGTGCCTGGAGCGCCTCGGGCAGGGGTTCTGAAGCTTTCTTT.

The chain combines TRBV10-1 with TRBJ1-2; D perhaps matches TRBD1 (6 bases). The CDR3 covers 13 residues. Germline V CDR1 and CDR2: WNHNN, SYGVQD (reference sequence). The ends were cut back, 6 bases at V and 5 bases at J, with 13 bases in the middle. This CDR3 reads CASRPDSTYGYTF. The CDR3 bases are TGCGCCAGCAGACCGGACAGCACGTATGGCTACACCTTC.

CDR3 loop: CASSSLDSYGYTF. CDR3 coding DNA: TGTGCCAGCAGTTCGTTGGACAGCTATGGCTACACCTTC. The J gene is TRBJ1-2, the V gene TRBV27, with D possibly TRBD1 on 6 matching bases. The CDR3 covers 13 residues. Per the germline V gene, CDR1 is MNHEY and CDR2 is SMNVEV (reference sequence). V dropped 4 bases and J dropped 4 bases, with 10 bases sitting between them.

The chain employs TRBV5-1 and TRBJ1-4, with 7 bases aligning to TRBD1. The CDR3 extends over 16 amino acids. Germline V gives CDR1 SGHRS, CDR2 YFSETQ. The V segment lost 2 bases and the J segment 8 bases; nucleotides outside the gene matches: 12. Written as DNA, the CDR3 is TGCGCCAGCAGCTTCGATTCCGGGACAGTCGTCGAAAAACTGTTTTTT. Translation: CASSFDSGTVVEKLFF.

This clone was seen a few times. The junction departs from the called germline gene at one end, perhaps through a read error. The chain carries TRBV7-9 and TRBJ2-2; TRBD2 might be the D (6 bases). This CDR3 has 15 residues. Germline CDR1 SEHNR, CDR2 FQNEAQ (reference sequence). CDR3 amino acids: CASSSQGGNPGELFF. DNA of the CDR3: TGTGCCAGCAGCTCTCAAGGCGGGAACCCCGGGGAGCTGTTTTTT.

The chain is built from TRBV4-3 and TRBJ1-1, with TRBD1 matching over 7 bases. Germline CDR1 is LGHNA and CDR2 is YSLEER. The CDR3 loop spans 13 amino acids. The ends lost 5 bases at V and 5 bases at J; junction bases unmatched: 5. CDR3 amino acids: CASSVQQGTEAFF. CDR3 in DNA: TGCGCCAGCAGCGTCCAACAGGGGACTGAAGCTTTCTTT.

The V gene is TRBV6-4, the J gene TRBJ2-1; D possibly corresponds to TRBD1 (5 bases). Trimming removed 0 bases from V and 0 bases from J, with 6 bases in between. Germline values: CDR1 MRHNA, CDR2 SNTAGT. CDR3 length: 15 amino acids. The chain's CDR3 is CASSDSGASYNEQFF. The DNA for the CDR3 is TGTGCCAGCAGTGACTCAGGGGCCTCCTACAATGAGCAGTTCTTC.

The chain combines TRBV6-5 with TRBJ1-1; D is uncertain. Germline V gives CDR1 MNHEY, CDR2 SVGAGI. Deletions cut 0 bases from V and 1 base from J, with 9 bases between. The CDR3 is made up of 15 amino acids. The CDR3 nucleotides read TGTGCCAGCAGTTACTCGATGAGGGCGAACACTGAAGCTTTCTTT. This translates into CASSYSMRANTEAFF.

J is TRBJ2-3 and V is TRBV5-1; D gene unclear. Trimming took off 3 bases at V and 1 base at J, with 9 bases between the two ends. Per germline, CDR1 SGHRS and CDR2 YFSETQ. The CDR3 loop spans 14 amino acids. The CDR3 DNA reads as TGCGCCAGCAGCTCTTCGACTGGCACAGATACGCAGTATTTT. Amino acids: CASSSSTGTDTQYF.